Listed below are T cell receptor beta chains from one sample, sequenced in a study of neurological immune-mediated disorders. MiXCR, applied by TCRdb to the 5' RACE reads, yields one record per CDR3 protein. The repertoire holds roughly 120,000 distinct CDR3 sequences, with roughly 3.2% as singletons. Material: PBMCs. The receptors here all came from a woman under 40 with multiple sclerosis. CDR3s include the opening cysteine and the closing phenylalanine or tryptophan. Each record gives: V gene, J gene, clone size, D gene, CDR3 DNA, CDR3 protein. A D gene is named only where the DNA matches it firmly. For some rows the clone size is stated as once, few or many, or as a class when expanded; others skip it.

V: TRBV7-2
J: TRBJ1-2
size: many
D: -
DNA: TGTGCCAGCAGCTTAGGGAGTGGTGGGCGGGGCTCACTCGGCTACACCTTC
CDR3: CASSLGSGGRGSLGYTF

V: TRBV6-1
J: TRBJ2-7
size: many
D: TRBD1
DNA: TGTGCCAGCAGTACCCTCCATGGGGACAGCTTCTACGAGCAGTACTTC
CDR3: CASSTLHGDSFYEQYF

V: TRBV6-6
J: TRBJ2-7
size: many
D: -
DNA: TGTGCCAGCAGTTACGGGTCTGACGGGCAGTACTTC
CDR3: CASSYGSDGQYF

V: TRBV27
J: TRBJ2-3
size: many
D: -
DNA: TGTGCCAGCAGTTTAAGGACGGGCACAGATACGCAGTATTTT
CDR3: CASSLRTGTDTQYF

V: TRBV5-8
J: TRBJ2-2
size: many
D: TRBD1
DNA: TGTGCCAGCAGCGAAGGACAGGGTATAGCCGGGGAGCTGTTTTTT
CDR3: CASSEGQGIAGELFF

V: TRBV29-1
J: TRBJ1-1
size: many
D: -
DNA: TGCAGCGTTGTCCCAGGAATGAACACTGAAGCTTTCTTT
CDR3: CSVVPGMNTEAFF

V: TRBV5-8
J: TRBJ2-1
size: many
D: -
DNA: TGTGCCAGCAGCTTATTAGGAAGCAGCTCCTACAATGAGCAGTTCTTC
CDR3: CASSLLGSSSYNEQFF

V: TRBV5-1
J: TRBJ2-7
size: many
D: -
DNA: TGCGCCAGCAGCTTGGGTGGCCGGATGAGCTCCTACGAGCAGTACTTC
CDR3: CASSLGGRMSSYEQYF

V: TRBV7-9
J: TRBJ2-2
size: many
D: -
DNA: TGTGCCAGCAGCGGCCCGCTAGCGACGAACACCGGGGAGCTGTTTTTT
CDR3: CASSGPLATNTGELFF

V: TRBV10-3
J: TRBJ2-2
size: many
D: TRBD1
DNA: TGTGCCATCAGCGACAGGGGGGCGAACACCGGGGAGCTGTTTTTT
CDR3: CAISDRGANTGELFF

V: TRBV5-1
J: TRBJ2-1
size: many
D: -
DNA: TGCGCCAGCAGCCTGGAGGCCAGGGCGGTCAATGAGCAGTTCTTC
CDR3: CASSLEARAVNEQFF

V: TRBV6-5
J: TRBJ1-1
size: many
D: TRBD1
DNA: TGTGCCAGCAGTTACACCGGACAGGGGGGTAGTCGCGGCACTGAAGCTTTCTTT
CDR3: CASSYTGQGGSRGTEAFF

V: TRBV6-2/TRBV6-3
J: TRBJ1-5
size: many
D: -
DNA: TGTGCCAGCAGTCTGACAAACAGGGATCAGCCCCAGCATTTT
CDR3: CASSLTNRDQPQHF

V: TRBV2
J: TRBJ2-3
size: many
D: -
DNA: TGTGCCAGCAGTATGACAGATACGCAGTATTTT
CDR3: CASSMTDTQYF

V: TRBV12-3/TRBV12-4
J: TRBJ1-6
size: many
D: -
DNA: TGTGCCAGCTCTATTGATTCACCCCTCCACTTT
CDR3: CASSIDSPLHF

V: TRBV19
J: TRBJ2-2
size: many
D: -
DNA: TGTGCCAGTAGTTCGTTAGCAGCGAACACCGGGGAGCTGTTTTTT
CDR3: CASSSLAANTGELFF

V: TRBV5-1
J: TRBJ2-7
size: many
D: -
DNA: TGCGCCAGCAGCTCCGGGGACGGACAGAGCTCCTACGAGCAGTACTTC
CDR3: CASSSGDGQSSYEQYF

V: TRBV20-1
J: TRBJ2-1
size: many
D: TRBD2
DNA: TGCAGTGCTCCAGCGGGAGGGCCAGGGAACAATGAGCAGTTCTTC
CDR3: CSAPAGGPGNNEQFF

V: TRBV27
J: TRBJ2-1
size: many
D: TRBD2
DNA: TGTGCCAGCATCGGAAAACAGGACCCGAGGCTAGCGGGTCCCAATGAGCAGTTCTTC
CDR3: CASIGKQDPRLAGPNEQFF

V: TRBV24-1
J: TRBJ2-2
size: many
D: -
DNA: TGTGCCACCAGAAACAGCCCCACCGGGGAGCTGTTTTTT
CDR3: CATRNSPTGELFF

V: TRBV7-6
J: TRBJ1-6
size: many
D: -
DNA: TGTGCCAGCAGCCCCGGGGGCAGCAATTCACCCCTCCACTTT
CDR3: CASSPGGSNSPLHF

V: TRBV9
J: TRBJ2-3
size: many
D: -
DNA: TGTGCCAGCAGCCCCCCCGGAGGGGGGCCGAGCACAGATACGCAGTATTTT
CDR3: CASSPPGGGPSTDTQYF

V: TRBV5-1
J: TRBJ1-2
size: many
D: TRBD1
DNA: TGCGCCAGCAGCGGACAGGGCTATGGCTACACCTTC
CDR3: CASSGQGYGYTF

V: TRBV6-5
J: TRBJ2-2
size: many
D: TRBD2
DNA: TGTGCCAGCAGTTGCCAAGAAATGAGCGGGGGGTTCGGGGAGCTGTTTTTT
CDR3: CASSCQEMSGGFGELFF

V: TRBV5-5
J: TRBJ1-2
size: -
D: -
DNA: TGTGCCAGCAGCTTGACCCCGGATTCGACAGGCATTCTCTATGGCTACACCTTC
CDR3: CASSLTPDSTGILYGYTF

V: TRBV5-1
J: TRBJ1-3
size: few
D: -
DNA: TGCGCCAGCAGCTCTATCTCCCCCGAGAGCTCTGGAAACACCATATATTTT
CDR3: CASSSISPESSGNTIYF

V: TRBV20-1
J: TRBJ1-4
size: many
D: -
DNA: TGCAGTGCCCCACAGGGACTTCGGGGAGCTAATGAAAAACTGTTTTTT
CDR3: CSAPQGLRGANEKLFF